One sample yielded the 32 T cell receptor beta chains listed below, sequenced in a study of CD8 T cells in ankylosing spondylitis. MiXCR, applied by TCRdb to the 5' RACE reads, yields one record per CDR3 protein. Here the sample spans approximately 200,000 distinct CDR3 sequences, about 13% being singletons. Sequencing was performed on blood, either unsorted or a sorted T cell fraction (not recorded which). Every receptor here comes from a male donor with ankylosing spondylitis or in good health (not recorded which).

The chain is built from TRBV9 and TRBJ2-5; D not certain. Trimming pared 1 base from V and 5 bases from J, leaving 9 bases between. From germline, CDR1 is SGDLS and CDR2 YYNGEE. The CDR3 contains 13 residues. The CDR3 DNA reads TGTGCCAGCAGCGTAACCCCCCAGGAGACCCAGTACTTC. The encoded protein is CASSVTPQETQYF.

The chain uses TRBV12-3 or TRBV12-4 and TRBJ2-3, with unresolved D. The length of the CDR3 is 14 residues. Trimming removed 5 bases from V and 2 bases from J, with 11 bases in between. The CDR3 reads CASSRSTITDTQYF. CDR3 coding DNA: TGTGCCAGCAGTCGGTCGACAATCACAGATACGCAGTATTTT.

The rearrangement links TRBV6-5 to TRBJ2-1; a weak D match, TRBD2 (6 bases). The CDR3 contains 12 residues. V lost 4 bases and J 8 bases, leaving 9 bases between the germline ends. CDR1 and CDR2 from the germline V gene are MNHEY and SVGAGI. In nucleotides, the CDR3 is TGTGCCAGCAGTTCCGGCGGGGATGAGCAGTTCTTC. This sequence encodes CASSSGGDEQFF.

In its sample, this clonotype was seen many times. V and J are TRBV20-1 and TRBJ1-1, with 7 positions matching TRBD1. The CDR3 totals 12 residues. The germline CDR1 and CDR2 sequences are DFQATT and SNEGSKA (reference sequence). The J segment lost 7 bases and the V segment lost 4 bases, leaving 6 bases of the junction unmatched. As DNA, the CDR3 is TGCAGTGCTAAAACGGGACAGAATGAAGCTTTCTTT. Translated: CSAKTGQNEAFF.

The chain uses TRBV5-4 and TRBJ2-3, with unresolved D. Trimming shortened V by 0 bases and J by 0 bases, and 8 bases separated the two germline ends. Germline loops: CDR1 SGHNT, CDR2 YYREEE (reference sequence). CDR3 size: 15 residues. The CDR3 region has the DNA TGTGCCAGCAGCTTGGTACTCTCAAGCACAGATACGCAGTATTTT. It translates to CASSLVLSSTDTQYF.

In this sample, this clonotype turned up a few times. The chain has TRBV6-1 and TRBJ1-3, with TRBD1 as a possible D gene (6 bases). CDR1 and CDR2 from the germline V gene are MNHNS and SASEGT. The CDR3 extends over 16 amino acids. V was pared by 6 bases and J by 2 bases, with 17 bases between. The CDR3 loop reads CASRVGAGAPGNTIYF. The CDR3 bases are TGTGCCAGCAGGGTGGGTGCGGGGGCGCCTGGAAACACCATATATTTT.

The CDR3 DNA reads TGTGCCAGCAGTTTCCAGACAGTCTCTGGCTACACCTTC. Amino acid sequence: CASSFQTVSGYTF. This chain joins TRBV12-3 or TRBV12-4 and TRBJ1-2, with TRBD1 as a possible D gene (5 bases). The CDR3 totals 13 residues. Trimming pared 3 bases from V and 7 bases from J, leaving 12 bases between.

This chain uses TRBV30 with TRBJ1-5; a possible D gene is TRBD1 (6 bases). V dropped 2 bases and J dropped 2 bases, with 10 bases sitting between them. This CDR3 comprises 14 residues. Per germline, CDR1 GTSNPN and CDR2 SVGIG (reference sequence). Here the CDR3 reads CAWSKGDGNQPQHF. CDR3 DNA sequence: TGTGCCTGGAGTAAGGGGGATGGCAATCAGCCCCAGCATTTT.

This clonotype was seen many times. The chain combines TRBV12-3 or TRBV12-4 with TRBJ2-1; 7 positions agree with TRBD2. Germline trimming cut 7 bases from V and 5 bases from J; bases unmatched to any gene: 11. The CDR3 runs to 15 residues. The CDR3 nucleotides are TGTGCCAGCATCCAAGGACCTGGGAGGGACAATGAGCAGTTCTTC. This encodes CASIQGPGRDNEQFF.

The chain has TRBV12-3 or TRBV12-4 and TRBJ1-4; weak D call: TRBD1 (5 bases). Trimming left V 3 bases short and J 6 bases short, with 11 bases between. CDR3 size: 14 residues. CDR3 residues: CASSFGDGDEKLFF. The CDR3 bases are TGTGCCAGCAGTTTTGGGGACGGGGATGAAAAACTGTTTTTT.

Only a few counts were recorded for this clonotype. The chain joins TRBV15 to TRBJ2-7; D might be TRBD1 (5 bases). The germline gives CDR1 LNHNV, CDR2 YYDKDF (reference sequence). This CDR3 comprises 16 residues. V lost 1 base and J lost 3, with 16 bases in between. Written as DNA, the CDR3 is TGTGCCACCAGCAGAGTCCCGGAATTGACAGTCTACGAGCAGTACTTC. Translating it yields CATSRVPELTVYEQYF.

The CDR3 bases are TGTGCCAGCAGTTTTAACCGGTACGAGCAGTACTTC. This gives the protein CASSFNRYEQYF. This rearrangement joins TRBV12-3 or TRBV12-4 to TRBJ2-7, with D uncertain. The CDR3 is made up of 12 amino acids. The V end lost 3 bases, the J end lost 4 bases, and 7 bases lay between the germline ends.

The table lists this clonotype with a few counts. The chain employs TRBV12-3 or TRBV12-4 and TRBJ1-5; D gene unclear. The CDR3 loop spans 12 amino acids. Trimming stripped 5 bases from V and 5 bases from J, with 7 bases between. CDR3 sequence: CASSLIHQPQHF. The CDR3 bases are TGTGCCAGCAGTCTAATTCATCAGCCCCAGCATTTT.

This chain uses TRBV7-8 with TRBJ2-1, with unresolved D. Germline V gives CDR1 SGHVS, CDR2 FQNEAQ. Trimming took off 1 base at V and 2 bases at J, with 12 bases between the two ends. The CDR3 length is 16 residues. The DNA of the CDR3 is TGTGCCAGCAGCTTAGACAGAATCCTGACCTACAATGAGCAGTTCTTC. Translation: CASSLDRILTYNEQFF. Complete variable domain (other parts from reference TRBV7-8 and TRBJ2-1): GAGVSQSPRYKVAKRGQDVALRCDPISGHVSLFWYQQALGQGPEFLTYFQNEAQLDKSGLPSDRFFAERPEGSVSTLKIQRTQQEDSAVYLCASSLDRILTYNEQFFGPGTRLTVL.

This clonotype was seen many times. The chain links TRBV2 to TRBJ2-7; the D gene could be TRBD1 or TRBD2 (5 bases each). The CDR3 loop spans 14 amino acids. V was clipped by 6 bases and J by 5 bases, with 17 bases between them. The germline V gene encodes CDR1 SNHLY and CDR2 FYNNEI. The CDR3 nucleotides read TGTGCCAGCAGCTCCGGGGACCGAGGGAACGAGCAGTACTTC. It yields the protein CASSSGDRGNEQYF.

CDR3 in amino acids: CASRDAGPYSYNEQFF. CDR3 DNA: TGTGCCAGCAGAGACGCGGGGCCATATTCCTACAATGAGCAGTTCTTC. The chain is built from TRBV11-2 and TRBJ2-1, with TRBD2 as a possible D gene (6 bases). Trimming took off 6 bases at V and 1 base at J, with 16 bases between the two ends. The CDR3 has 16 residues. From germline, CDR1 is SGHAT and CDR2 FQNNGV.

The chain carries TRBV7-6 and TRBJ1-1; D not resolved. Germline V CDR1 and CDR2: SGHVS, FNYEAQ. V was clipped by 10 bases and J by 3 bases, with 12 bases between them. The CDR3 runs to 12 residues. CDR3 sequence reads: CATSRDDTEAFF. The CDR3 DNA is TGTGCCACTTCGCGGGATGACACTGAAGCTTTCTTT.

CDR3 loop: CSAGTFSYNEQFF. The CDR3 DNA reads as TGCAGCGCGGGGACATTCTCCTACAATGAGCAGTTCTTC. The gene calls are TRBV29-1 and TRBJ2-1, with D possibly matching TRBD1 (6 bases). V lost 7 bases and J 0 bases, leaving 10 bases between the germline ends. The germline V gene has CDR1 SQVTM and CDR2 ANQGSEA. This CDR3 is 13 amino acids long.

DNA of the CDR3: TGTGCCAGCAGACGAGCGCTAGCGGGGGGGGGCGATGAGCAGTTCTTC. Translating gives CASRRALAGGGDEQFF. The V and J genes are TRBV6-2 or TRBV6-3 and TRBJ2-1; 12 bases fit TRBD2. V shed 6 bases and J 8 bases; nucleotides not matched to a gene: 11. The germline gives CDR1 MNHEY, CDR2 SVGEGT. There are 16 residues in the CDR3.

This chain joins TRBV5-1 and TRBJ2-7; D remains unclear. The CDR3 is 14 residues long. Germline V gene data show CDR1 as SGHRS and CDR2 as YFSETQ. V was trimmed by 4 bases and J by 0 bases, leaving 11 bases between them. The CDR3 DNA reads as TGCGCCAGCAGCCCCCCCGATGGCTCCTACGAGCAGTACTTC. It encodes CASSPPDGSYEQYF.

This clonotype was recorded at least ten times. The CDR3: CASRKLGQGNYEQYF. Here the CDR3 DNA reads TGTGCCAGCAGGAAATTAGGACAGGGAAACTACGAGCAGTACTTC. This chain links TRBV12-3 or TRBV12-4 with TRBJ2-7; 8 bases are shared with TRBD1. The V gene end was trimmed by 6 bases and the J gene end by 3 bases; junction bases not matched to a gene: 10. The CDR3 is 15 residues long.

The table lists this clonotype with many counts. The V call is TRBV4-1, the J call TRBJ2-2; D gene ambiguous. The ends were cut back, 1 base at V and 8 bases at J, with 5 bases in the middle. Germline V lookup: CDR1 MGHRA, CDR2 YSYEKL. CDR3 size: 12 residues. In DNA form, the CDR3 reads TGCGCCAGCAGCCAAGTTTATGGGGAGCTGTTTTTT. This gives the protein CASSQVYGELFF.

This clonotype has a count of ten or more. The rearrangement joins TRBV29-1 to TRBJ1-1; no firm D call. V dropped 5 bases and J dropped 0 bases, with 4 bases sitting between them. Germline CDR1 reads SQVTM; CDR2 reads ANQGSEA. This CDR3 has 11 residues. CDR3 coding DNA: TGCAGCGTTTCCGTGAACACTGAAGCTTTCTTT. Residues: CSVSVNTEAFF. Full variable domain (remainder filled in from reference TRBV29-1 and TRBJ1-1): SAVISQKPSRDICQRGTSLTIQCQVDSQVTMMFWYRQQPGQSLTLIATANQGSEATYESGFVIDKFPISRPNLTFSTLTVSNMSPEDSSIYLCSVSVNTEAFFGQGTRLTVV.

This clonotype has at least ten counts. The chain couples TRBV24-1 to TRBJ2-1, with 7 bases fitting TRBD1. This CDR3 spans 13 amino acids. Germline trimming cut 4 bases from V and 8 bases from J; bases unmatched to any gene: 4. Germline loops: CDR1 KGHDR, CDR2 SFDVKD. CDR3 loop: CATSDAQGYEQFF. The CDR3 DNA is TGTGCCACCAGTGACGCACAGGGGTATGAGCAGTTCTTC.

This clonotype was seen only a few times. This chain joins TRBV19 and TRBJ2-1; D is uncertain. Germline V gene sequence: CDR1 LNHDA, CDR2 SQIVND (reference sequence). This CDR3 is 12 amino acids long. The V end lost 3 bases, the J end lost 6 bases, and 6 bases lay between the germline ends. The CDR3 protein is CASSIPGNEQFF. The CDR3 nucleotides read TGTGCCAGTAGTATCCCCGGCAATGAGCAGTTCTTC.

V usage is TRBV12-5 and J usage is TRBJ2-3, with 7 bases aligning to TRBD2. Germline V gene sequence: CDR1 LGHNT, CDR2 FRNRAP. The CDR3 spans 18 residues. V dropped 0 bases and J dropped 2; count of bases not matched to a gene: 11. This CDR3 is CASGLVPRKRGNTDTQYF. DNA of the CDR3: TGTGCTAGTGGTTTGGTCCCACGCAAGCGGGGCAACACAGATACGCAGTATTTT. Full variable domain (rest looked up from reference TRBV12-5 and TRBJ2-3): DARVTQTPRHKVTEMGQEVTMRCQPILGHNTVFWYRQTMMQGLELLAYFRNRAPLDDSGMPKDRFSAEMPDATLATLKIQPSEPRDSAVYFCASGLVPRKRGNTDTQYFGPGTRLTVL.

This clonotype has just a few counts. This CDR3 reads CASSRQGVLSNQPQHF. The CDR3 DNA sequence: TGTGCCAGCAGCCGACAGGGAGTTTTAAGCAATCAGCCCCAGCATTTT. The genes are TRBV27 and TRBJ1-5; 7 nucleotides line up with TRBD1. The CDR3 has 16 amino acids. CDR1 is MNHEY and CDR2 is SMNVEV in the germline V gene (reference sequence). J gave up 1 base and V 6 bases, and 9 bases lay outside the gene matches.

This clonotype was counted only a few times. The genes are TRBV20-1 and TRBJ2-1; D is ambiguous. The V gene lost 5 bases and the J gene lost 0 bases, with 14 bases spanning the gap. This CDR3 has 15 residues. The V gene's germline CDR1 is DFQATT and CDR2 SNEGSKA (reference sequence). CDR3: CSALDDTSSYNEQFF. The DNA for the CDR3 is TGCAGTGCTCTAGATGACACGAGCTCCTACAATGAGCAGTTCTTC.

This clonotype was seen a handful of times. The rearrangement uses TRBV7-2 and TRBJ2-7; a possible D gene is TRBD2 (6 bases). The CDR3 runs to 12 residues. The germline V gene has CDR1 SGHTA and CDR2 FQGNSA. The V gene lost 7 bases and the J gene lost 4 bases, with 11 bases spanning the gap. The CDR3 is CASTQRAYEQYF. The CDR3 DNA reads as TGTGCCAGCACCCAGCGGGCTTACGAGCAGTACTTC.

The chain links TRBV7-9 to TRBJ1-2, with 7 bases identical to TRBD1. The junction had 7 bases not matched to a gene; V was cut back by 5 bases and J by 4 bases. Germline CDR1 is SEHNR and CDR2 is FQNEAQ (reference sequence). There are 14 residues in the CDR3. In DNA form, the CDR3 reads TGTGCCAGCAGCCAGGGCCGGGACAGCTATGGCTACACCTTC. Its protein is CASSQGRDSYGYTF.

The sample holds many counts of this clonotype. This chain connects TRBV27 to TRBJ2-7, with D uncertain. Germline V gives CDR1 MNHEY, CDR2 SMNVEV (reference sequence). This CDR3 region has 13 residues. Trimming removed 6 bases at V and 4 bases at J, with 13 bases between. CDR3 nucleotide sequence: TGTGCCAGCAGCTTAGGTCGTTCGTACGAGCAGTACTTC. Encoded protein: CASSLGRSYEQYF.

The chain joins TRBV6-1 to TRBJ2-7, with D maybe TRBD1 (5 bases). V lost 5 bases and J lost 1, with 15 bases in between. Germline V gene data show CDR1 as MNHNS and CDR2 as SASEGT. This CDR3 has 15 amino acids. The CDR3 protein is CASSPLGAVSYEQYF. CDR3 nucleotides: TGTGCCAGCAGTCCGTTAGGGGCGGTTTCCTACGAGCAGTACTTC.